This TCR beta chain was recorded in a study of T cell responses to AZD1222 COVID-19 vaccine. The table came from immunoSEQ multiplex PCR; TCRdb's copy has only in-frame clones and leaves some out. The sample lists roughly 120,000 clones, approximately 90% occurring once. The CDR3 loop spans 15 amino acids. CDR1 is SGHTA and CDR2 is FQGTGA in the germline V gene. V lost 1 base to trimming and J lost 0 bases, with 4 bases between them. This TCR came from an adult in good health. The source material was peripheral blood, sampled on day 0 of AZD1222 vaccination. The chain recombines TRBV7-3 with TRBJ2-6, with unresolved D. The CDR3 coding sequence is TGTGCCAGCAGCTTAAGGGACTCTGGGGCCAACGTCCTGACTTTC. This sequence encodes CASSLRDSGANVLTF.